The present T cell receptor beta chain was sequenced within a study of CXCR3-negative and CXCR3-positive naive CD8 T cells. Per the germline V gene, CDR1 is MNHNS and CDR2 is SASEGT. This CDR3 spans 15 amino acids. The method, 5' RACE with UMI labels, was used to prepare the TRB cDNA libraries. One entry per CDR3 protein, without DNA, is what TCRdb gives after re-calling the 5' RACE reads. The sample totals fewer than 60,000 distinct CDR3 sequences; its top ten clones hold 20% to 25%. What was sequenced was memory CD8+ T cells from blood. The chain couples TRBV6-1 to TRBJ1-4; TCRdb picks TRBD1, but there is no DNA to check that call. The source is a human donor in good health. Some clones in this sample may be carry-over from other donors' samples. The CDR3 region is CASSFRGELNEKLFF.